The present T cell receptor (beta chain) was sequenced within a study of cytomegalovirus exposure and HLA in healthy donors. The CDR3 runs 13 residues. From germline, CDR1 is MDHEN and CDR2 SYDVKM. V dropped 7 bases and J dropped 8; count of bases not matched to a gene: 10. PCR employed 60 Vbeta and 13 Jbeta primers. This table comes from immunoSEQ multiplex PCR, and its TCRdb copy is limited to in-frame clones, with some not included. The sample contains 200,000 or so clones, about 90% of which appear only once. The V and J genes are TRBV28 and TRBJ1-2; TRBD1 matches at 7 bases. The source is a girl younger than two in good health and CMV-seronegative. The specimen was PBMCs. The CDR3 sequence is CASIRETGRGYTF. The CDR3 nucleotides are TGTGCCAGCATAAGGGAGACAGGGCGAGGCTACACCTTC.